The rows below give T cell receptor beta chains drawn from one sample of a study of shared clonotypes between healthy human individuals. Profiling relied on immunoSEQ multiplex PCR, and the TCRdb table lists in-frame clones only, not all of them. The table shows under 750,000 clones, with around 70% occurring only once. Sequenced input: memory CD4+ T cells sorted from blood. Receptors were obtained from a woman aged 25 to 39 in good health. Each CDR3 is given with its conserved first and last residue. The order of the fields is V gene, CDR3 protein.

TRBV5-1,CASSPDRRNTGELFF
TRBV27,CASSSFGGARNYGYTF
TRBV7-8,CASSSRTGANEKLFF
TRBV28,CATHRLGGSSGSGANVLTF
TRBV10-3,CAITKDAAGGNGYTF
TRBV5-1,CASSLAEFGGEKLFF
TRBV2,CASRASGSYEQYF
TRBV5-1,CASGGGGLAEETQYF
TRBV6-5,CASSYSLAQAGELFF
TRBV7-9,CASSIGGANYGYTF
TRBV6-1,CASRPGRRGDGYTF
TRBV19,CASSIDAAAYEQYF
TRBV28,CASSSGTLNTEAFF
TRBV5-6,CASSLDRYTEAFF
TRBV5-1,CASSPYGGGGGGISTDTQYF
TRBV19,CASSTLQGGNQPQHF
TRBV2,CASSEVQLNQPQHF
TRBV28,CASSSLDRDAEKLFF
TRBV7-3,CASSLRREGRNTDTQYF
TRBV6-1,CASSSTGVGTGELFF
TRBV19,CASSILGLAGITGELFF
TRBV30,CAWGQEATTYGYTF